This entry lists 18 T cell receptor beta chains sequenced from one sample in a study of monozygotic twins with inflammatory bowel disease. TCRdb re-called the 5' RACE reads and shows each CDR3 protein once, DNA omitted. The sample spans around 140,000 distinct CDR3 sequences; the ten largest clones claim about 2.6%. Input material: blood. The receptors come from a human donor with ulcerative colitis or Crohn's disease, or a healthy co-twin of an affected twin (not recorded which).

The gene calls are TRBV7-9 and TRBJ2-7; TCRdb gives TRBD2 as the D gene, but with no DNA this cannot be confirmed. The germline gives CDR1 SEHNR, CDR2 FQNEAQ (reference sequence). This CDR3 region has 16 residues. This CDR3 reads CASSYVASGNSYEQYF.

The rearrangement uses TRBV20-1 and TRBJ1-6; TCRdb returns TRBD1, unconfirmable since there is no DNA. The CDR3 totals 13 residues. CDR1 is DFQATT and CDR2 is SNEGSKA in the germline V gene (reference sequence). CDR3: CSARDTGNSPLHF.

CDR3 amino acids: CASSYPRDRSFSGANVLTF. The chain has TRBV11-2 and TRBJ2-6; TCRdb proposes TRBD1, but this gene call is untestable without DNA. Germline lookup yields CDR1 SGHAT and CDR2 FQNNGV. The CDR3 extends over 19 amino acids.

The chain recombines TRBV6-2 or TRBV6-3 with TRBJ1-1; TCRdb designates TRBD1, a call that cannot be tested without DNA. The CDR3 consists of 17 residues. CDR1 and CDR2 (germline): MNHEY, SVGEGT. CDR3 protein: CASSYSMGQPMNTEAFF.

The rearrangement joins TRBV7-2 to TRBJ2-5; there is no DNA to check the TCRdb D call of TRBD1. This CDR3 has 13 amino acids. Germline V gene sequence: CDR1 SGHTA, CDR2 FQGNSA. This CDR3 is CASSVQGAETQYF. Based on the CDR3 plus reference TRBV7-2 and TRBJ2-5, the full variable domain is GAGVSQSPSNKVTEKGKDVELRCDPISGHTALYWYRQSLGQGLEFLIYFQGNSAPDKSGLPSDRFSAERTGGSVSTLTIQRTQQEDSAVYLCASSVQGAETQYFGPGTRLLVL.

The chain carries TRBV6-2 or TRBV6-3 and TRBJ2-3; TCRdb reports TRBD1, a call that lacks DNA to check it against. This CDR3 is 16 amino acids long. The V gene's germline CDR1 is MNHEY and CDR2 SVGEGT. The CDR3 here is CASSYPRMDSKNTQYF.

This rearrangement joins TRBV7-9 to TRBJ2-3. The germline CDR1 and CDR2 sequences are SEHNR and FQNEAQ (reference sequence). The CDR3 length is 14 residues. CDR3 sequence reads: CASSPSGSTDTQYF.

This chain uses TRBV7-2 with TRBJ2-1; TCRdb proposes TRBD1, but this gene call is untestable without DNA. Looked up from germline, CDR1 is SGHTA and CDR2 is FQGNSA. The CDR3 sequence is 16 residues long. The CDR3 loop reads CASSPREGTSPNEQFF.

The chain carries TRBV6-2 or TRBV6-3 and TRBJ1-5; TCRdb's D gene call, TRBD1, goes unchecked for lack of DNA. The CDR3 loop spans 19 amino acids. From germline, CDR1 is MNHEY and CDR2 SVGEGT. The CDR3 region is CASSPNTRELRGGRQPQHF.

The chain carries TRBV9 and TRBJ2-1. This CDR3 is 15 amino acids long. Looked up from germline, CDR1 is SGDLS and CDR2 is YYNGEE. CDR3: CASCRGGGAYNEQFF.

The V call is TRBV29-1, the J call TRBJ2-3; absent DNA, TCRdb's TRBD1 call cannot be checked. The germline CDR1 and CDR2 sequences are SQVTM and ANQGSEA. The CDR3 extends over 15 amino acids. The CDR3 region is CSVESGGGDTDTQYF.

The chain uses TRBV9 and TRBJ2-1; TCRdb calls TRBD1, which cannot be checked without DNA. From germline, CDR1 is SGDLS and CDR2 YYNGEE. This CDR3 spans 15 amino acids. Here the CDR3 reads CAGSVGGHLSNEQFF. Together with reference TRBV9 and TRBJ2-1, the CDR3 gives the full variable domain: DSGVTQTPKHLITATGQRVTLRCSPRSGDLSVYWYQQSLDQGLQFLIQYYNGEERAKGNILERFSAQQFPDLHSELNLSSLELGDSALYFCAGSVGGHLSNEQFFGPGTRLTVL.

The CDR3 protein is CASSFGQPNTGELFF. The rearrangement joins TRBV11-3 to TRBJ2-2; the TCRdb D gene call, TRBD1, has no DNA to confirm it. Looked up from germline, CDR1 is SGHNT and CDR2 is YENEEA. The CDR3 contains 15 residues.

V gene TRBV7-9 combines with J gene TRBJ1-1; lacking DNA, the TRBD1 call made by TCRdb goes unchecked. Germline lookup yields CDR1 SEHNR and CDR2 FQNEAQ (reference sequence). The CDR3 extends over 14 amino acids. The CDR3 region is CDSSLSSGGYGAFF.

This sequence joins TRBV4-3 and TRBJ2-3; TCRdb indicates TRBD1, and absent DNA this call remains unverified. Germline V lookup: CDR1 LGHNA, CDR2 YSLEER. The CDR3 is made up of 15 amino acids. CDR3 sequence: CASSLTGPPTDTQYF.

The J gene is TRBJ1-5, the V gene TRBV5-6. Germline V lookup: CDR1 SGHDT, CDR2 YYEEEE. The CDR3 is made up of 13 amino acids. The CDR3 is CASSLEPDQPQHF.

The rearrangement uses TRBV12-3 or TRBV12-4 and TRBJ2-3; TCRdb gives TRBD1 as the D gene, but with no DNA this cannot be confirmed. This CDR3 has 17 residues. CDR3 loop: CASSPSDWGRFTDTQYF.

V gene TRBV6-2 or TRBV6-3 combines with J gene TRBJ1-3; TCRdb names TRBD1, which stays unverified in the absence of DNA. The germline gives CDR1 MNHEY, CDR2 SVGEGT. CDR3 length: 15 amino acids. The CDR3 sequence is CASSFAGTGVSTIYF.